Described below is a single TCR beta chain sequence and its context. This sample was included in a study of blood T cell repertoires in COVID-19. Study as a whole: Italy, Spain and the United States were the sources of the convalescent and acute COVID-19 samples. Nucleic acid was either cDNA or gDNA, and it came from T cells, B-cell-depleted T cells, or PBMCs.

Seattle's cohort entered during active infection and was followed longitudinally. Methods used by the authors: Using reference gene primer amplification, nucleated cell counts were estimated. Libraries were prepared by immunoSEQ multiplex PCR; TCRdb keeps only in-frame clonotypes and omits some of them. V and J calls and clone size are copied from that table; D and trimming were computed from the DNA. The sample shows nearly 300,000 clones, approximately 84% of them seen only once. The sequence derives from a human donor with COVID-19, enrolled during active disease. The donor label of this sample is uncertain. The source material was peripheral blood.

CDR3 DNA: TGCGCCAGCAGCTTGGGCGCAGGGGGCTCTGGGGCCAACGTCCTGACTTTC. It codes for CASSLGAGGSGANVLTF. The chain combines TRBV5-1 with TRBJ2-6, with 7 bases fitting TRBD1. The trim removed 0 bases at V and 0 bases at J, leaving 3 bases unmatched. The CDR3 contains 17 residues. The germline V gene encodes CDR1 SGHRS and CDR2 YFSETQ.